This T cell receptor beta chain emerged from a study of T cell responses to AZD1222 COVID-19 vaccine. Looked up from germline, CDR1 is KGHSH and CDR2 is LQKENI. The CDR3 runs 15 residues. V dropped 1 base and J dropped 8; count of bases not matched to a gene: 6. This clone has only a few counts. Its specificity is not known. General study findings and limits: Clonal diversity may have been underestimated in mostly white British donors.

Profiled with immunoSEQ multiplex PCR; TCRdb holds only in-frame clones, not every one. Of fewer than 120,000 clones in the sample, 70% to 90% were seen once. The sample in question was peripheral blood, obtained on day 0 of AZD1222 vaccination. This TCR derives from an adult in good health. The chain employs TRBV18 and TRBJ2-1, with TRBD1 matching 9 bases. The CDR3 spells CASSPLKGQGHEQFF. The CDR3 nucleotides read TGTGCCAGCTCACCACTAAAGGGACAGGGCCATGAGCAGTTCTTC.